A selection of T cell receptor beta chains follows, all from one sample in a study of beta chain features in type 1 diabetes. Generated by immunoSEQ multiplex PCR, the TCRdb table keeps only in-frame clones and is missing some. Among hundreds of thousands of clones, less than 9.5% were seen once, and the ten largest hold roughly 0.44%. The sample taken for sequencing was central memory CD4+ T cells from blood. Receptors were obtained from a woman between 18 and 29 years old in good health. Both conserved end residues are part of each CDR3. The order of the fields is D gene, clone size, V gene, J gene, CDR3 protein, CDR3 DNA. A D gene is named only where the DNA matches it firmly. Expanded clones get a size class; other rows say once, few or many, or leave the size out.

D gene: NA
clone size: many
V gene: TRBV5-1
J gene: TRBJ1-1
CDR3 protein: CASRENTEAFF
CDR3 DNA: TGCGCCAGCAGGGAGAACACTGAAGCTTTCTTT

D gene: TRBD1
clone size: once
V gene: TRBV19
J gene: TRBJ2-5
CDR3 protein: CASSVTGDETQYF
CDR3 DNA: TGTGCCAGTAGTGTGACAGGGGACGAGACCCAGTACTTC

D gene: TRBD2
clone size: few
V gene: TRBV14
J gene: TRBJ2-5
CDR3 protein: CASSHYRGGQETQYF
CDR3 DNA: TGTGCCAGCAGCCATTACCGGGGGGGTCAAGAGACCCAGTACTTC

D gene: NA
clone size: NA
V gene: TRBV10-3
J gene: TRBJ2-5
CDR3 protein: CAISEGETQYF
CDR3 DNA: TGTGCCATCAGTGAGGGAGAGACCCAGTACTTC

D gene: NA
clone size: many
V gene: TRBV28
J gene: TRBJ1-2
CDR3 protein: CASSFPYGYTF
CDR3 DNA: TGTGCCAGCAGTTTTCCGTATGGCTACACCTTC

D gene: TRBD2
clone size: NA
V gene: TRBV28
J gene: TRBJ2-1
CDR3 protein: CASSFSLAAYNEQFF
CDR3 DNA: TGTGCCAGCAGTTTCTCACTAGCGGCCTACAATGAGCAGTTCTTC

D gene: NA
clone size: few
V gene: TRBV21-1
J gene: TRBJ2-7
CDR3 protein: CASGHDRGRLYEQYF
CDR3 DNA: TGTGCCAGCGGACACGACAGGGGGCGCCTCTACGAGCAGTACTTC

D gene: NA
clone size: few
V gene: TRBV7-2
J gene: TRBJ2-7
CDR3 protein: CASSHPRQGEQYF
CDR3 DNA: TGTGCCAGCAGCCACCCACGCCAGGGCGAGCAGTACTTC

D gene: NA
clone size: NA
V gene: TRBV19
J gene: TRBJ1-2
CDR3 protein: CASRNSRANNYGYTF
CDR3 DNA: TGTGCCAGTAGGAACAGCCGAGCCAACAACTATGGCTACACCTTC

D gene: NA
clone size: few
V gene: TRBV5-4
J gene: TRBJ1-1
CDR3 protein: CASRWDPNTEAFF
CDR3 DNA: TGTGCCAGCAGGTGGGACCCGAACACTGAAGCTTTCTTT

D gene: TRBD1
clone size: few
V gene: TRBV6-5
J gene: TRBJ2-7
CDR3 protein: CASTAGTGKSHEQYF
CDR3 DNA: TGTGCCAGCACCGCTGGGACAGGGAAGAGCCACGAGCAGTACTTC

D gene: TRBD2
clone size: many
V gene: TRBV28
J gene: TRBJ2-1
CDR3 protein: CASSLMGLVTEQFF
CDR3 DNA: TGTGCCAGCAGTTTAATGGGACTAGTGACCGAGCAGTTCTTC

D gene: NA
clone size: NA
V gene: TRBV4-3
J gene: TRBJ2-2
CDR3 protein: CASSHRTIGGTGELFF
CDR3 DNA: TGCGCCAGCAGCCACCGAACGATAGGGGGCACCGGGGAGCTGTTTTTT

D gene: NA
clone size: few
V gene: TRBV4-1
J gene: TRBJ2-5
CDR3 protein: CASSQDGTPQETQYF
CDR3 DNA: TGCGCCAGCAGCCAAGACGGGACACCTCAAGAGACCCAGTACTTC

D gene: NA
clone size: few
V gene: TRBV14
J gene: TRBJ2-7
CDR3 protein: CASSTTTAYEQYF
CDR3 DNA: TGTGCCAGCAGCACTACTACGGCCTACGAGCAGTACTTC

D gene: NA
clone size: few
V gene: TRBV18
J gene: TRBJ2-1
CDR3 protein: CASSPPSGEGRDEQFF
CDR3 DNA: TGTGCCAGCTCACCACCGTCCGGAGAGGGAAGGGACGAGCAGTTCTTC

D gene: NA
clone size: many
V gene: TRBV21-1
J gene: TRBJ2-7
CDR3 protein: CASSSRGGRQRPASSSYEQYF
CDR3 DNA: TGTGCCAGCAGCTCCCGGGGAGGTCGACAGAGACCAGCATCGAGCTCCTACGAGCAGTACTTC

D gene: NA
clone size: NA
V gene: TRBV9
J gene: TRBJ2-1
CDR3 protein: CASSVQRGPSYNEQFF
CDR3 DNA: TGTGCCAGCAGCGTACAACGCGGGCCCTCCTACAATGAGCAGTTCTTC

D gene: NA
clone size: many
V gene: TRBV19
J gene: TRBJ2-2
CDR3 protein: CASRTMANTGELFF
CDR3 DNA: TGTGCCAGTCGCACGATGGCGAACACCGGGGAGCTGTTTTTT

D gene: NA
clone size: once
V gene: TRBV28
J gene: TRBJ1-1
CDR3 protein: CASRMVENTEAFF
CDR3 DNA: TGTGCCAGCCGAATGGTAGAGAACACTGAAGCTTTCTTT

D gene: TRBD2
clone size: NA
V gene: TRBV14
J gene: TRBJ2-3
CDR3 protein: CASSQERGSGFLYTQYF
CDR3 DNA: TGTGCCAGCAGCCAAGAGAGAGGTAGCGGGTTTTTGTATACGCAGTATTTT

D gene: TRBD2
clone size: few
V gene: TRBV30
J gene: TRBJ2-7
CDR3 protein: CAWSVGYDEESGEAYEQYF
CDR3 DNA: TGTGCCTGGAGTGTAGGATACGACGAAGAGAGCGGGGAGGCCTACGAGCAGTACTTC

D gene: NA
clone size: NA
V gene: TRBV6-6
J gene: TRBJ2-2
CDR3 protein: CASSFPRGNTGELFF
CDR3 DNA: TGTGCCAGCAGTTTCCCAAGGGGTAACACCGGGGAGCTGTTTTTT

D gene: NA
clone size: few
V gene: TRBV7-9
J gene: TRBJ1-5
CDR3 protein: CASSPDAQPGQHF
CDR3 DNA: TGTGCCAGCAGTCCCGATGCGCAACCGGGACAGCATTTT

D gene: TRBD2
clone size: NA
V gene: TRBV9
J gene: TRBJ2-2
CDR3 protein: CASSARQAGGTGELFF
CDR3 DNA: TGTGCCAGCAGCGCCCGCCAAGCGGGAGGGACCGGGGAGCTGTTTTTT

D gene: NA
clone size: NA
V gene: TRBV4-1
J gene: TRBJ1-1
CDR3 protein: CASSREGPGTEAFF
CDR3 DNA: TGCGCCAGCAGCCGAGAGGGACCTGGCACTGAAGCTTTCTTT

D gene: NA
clone size: few
V gene: TRBV7-6
J gene: TRBJ2-7
CDR3 protein: CASSPVATLSYEQYF
CDR3 DNA: TGTGCCAGCAGCCCTGTAGCGACTCTATCCTACGAGCAGTACTTC

D gene: NA
clone size: NA
V gene: TRBV6-5
J gene: TRBJ1-4
CDR3 protein: CASSAGRLANEKLFF
CDR3 DNA: TGTGCCAGCAGCGCCGGGAGGTTGGCTAATGAAAAACTGTTTTTT

D gene: NA
clone size: few
V gene: TRBV6-1
J gene: TRBJ1-1
CDR3 protein: CASSESGARAFF
CDR3 DNA: TGTGCCAGCAGTGAGTCGGGGGCGCGAGCTTTCTTT

D gene: TRBD2
clone size: NA
V gene: TRBV4-2
J gene: TRBJ2-3
CDR3 protein: CASSRRRSGSGTDTQYF
CDR3 DNA: TGTGCCAGCAGCCGAAGGAGAAGCGGGAGTGGCACAGATACGCAGTATTTT

D gene: NA
clone size: few
V gene: TRBV5-1
J gene: TRBJ1-1
CDR3 protein: CASSLNRVTEAFF
CDR3 DNA: TGCGCCAGCAGCCTGAACAGGGTTACTGAAGCTTTCTTT

D gene: TRBD2
clone size: many
V gene: TRBV7-2
J gene: TRBJ2-7
CDR3 protein: CASSLVLAGEYEQYF
CDR3 DNA: TGTGCCAGCAGCTTAGTACTAGCGGGAGAGTACGAGCAGTACTTC

D gene: NA
clone size: few
V gene: TRBV9
J gene: TRBJ1-1
CDR3 protein: CASTSNLNTEAFF
CDR3 DNA: TGTGCCAGCACCTCTAATCTGAACACTGAAGCTTTCTTT

D gene: TRBD1
clone size: NA
V gene: TRBV4-3
J gene: TRBJ2-4
CDR3 protein: CASSQDPGQLLAKNIQYF
CDR3 DNA: TGCGCCAGCAGCCAAGATCCGGGACAGCTCCTAGCCAAAAACATTCAGTACTTC

D gene: NA
clone size: NA
V gene: TRBV5-1
J gene: TRBJ1-1
CDR3 protein: CASSPGWGPRINTEAFF
CDR3 DNA: TGCGCCAGCAGCCCTGGATGGGGGCCACGGATCAACACTGAAGCTTTCTTT

D gene: NA
clone size: few
V gene: TRBV28
J gene: TRBJ2-2
CDR3 protein: CASMTANTGELFF
CDR3 DNA: TGTGCCAGTATGACAGCGAACACCGGGGAGCTGTTTTTT

D gene: TRBD1
clone size: few
V gene: TRBV6-1
J gene: TRBJ1-5
CDR3 protein: CASSASGQINQPQHF
CDR3 DNA: TGTGCCAGCAGTGCCTCGGGACAGATTAATCAGCCCCAGCATTTT

D gene: NA
clone size: NA
V gene: TRBV25-1
J gene: TRBJ2-2
CDR3 protein: CASSEWGRAVGELFF
CDR3 DNA: TGTGCCAGCAGTGAATGGGGCAGGGCGGTCGGGGAGCTGTTTTTT

D gene: TRBD2
clone size: NA
V gene: TRBV29-1
J gene: TRBJ2-1
CDR3 protein: CSESAGGPQEQFF
CDR3 DNA: TGCAGCGAGTCAGCGGGAGGGCCTCAGGAGCAGTTCTTC

D gene: NA
clone size: many
V gene: TRBV7-3
J gene: TRBJ2-1
CDR3 protein: CASSPHSHSRGEQFF
CDR3 DNA: TGTGCCAGCAGCCCCCATAGTCATTCCCGGGGTGAGCAGTTCTTC

D gene: TRBD2
clone size: few
V gene: TRBV5-1
J gene: TRBJ2-3
CDR3 protein: CASSEAGAADTQYF
CDR3 DNA: TGCGCCAGCTCGGAGGCGGGAGCGGCAGATACGCAGTATTTT

D gene: TRBD2
clone size: NA
V gene: TRBV29-1
J gene: TRBJ2-5
CDR3 protein: CSVEGSSSGRSPQETQYF
CDR3 DNA: TGCAGCGTTGAAGGTAGCTCTAGCGGGAGGAGTCCTCAAGAGACCCAGTACTTC

D gene: NA
clone size: few
V gene: TRBV6-1
J gene: TRBJ2-5
CDR3 protein: CASKEGPGETQYF
CDR3 DNA: TGTGCCAGCAAGGAGGGGCCGGGGGAGACCCAGTACTTC

D gene: NA
clone size: few
V gene: TRBV6-5
J gene: TRBJ1-6
CDR3 protein: CASSYTQRNGNSPLHF
CDR3 DNA: TGTGCCAGCAGTTATACACAGCGTAATGGAAATTCACCCCTCCACTTT

D gene: NA
clone size: few
V gene: TRBV19
J gene: TRBJ2-7
CDR3 protein: CASSIPPRQRSYYEQYF
CDR3 DNA: TGTGCCAGTAGTATACCCCCGCGACAGCGATCCTACTACGAGCAGTACTTC

D gene: NA
clone size: few
V gene: TRBV28
J gene: TRBJ2-7
CDR3 protein: CASSLAPNEQYF
CDR3 DNA: TGTGCCAGCAGTTTGGCTCCGAACGAGCAGTACTTC

D gene: NA
clone size: few
V gene: TRBV6-1
J gene: TRBJ2-1
CDR3 protein: CASRPGGARNEQFF
CDR3 DNA: TGTGCCAGCAGGCCGGGGGGCGCTAGGAATGAGCAGTTCTTC

D gene: NA
clone size: few
V gene: TRBV7-8
J gene: TRBJ2-1
CDR3 protein: CASSLGLGPGNEQFF
CDR3 DNA: TGTGCCAGCAGCTTAGGCCTGGGTCCGGGCAATGAGCAGTTCTTC

D gene: NA
clone size: few
V gene: TRBV6-1
J gene: TRBJ2-7
CDR3 protein: CASLGLRSHVSEQYF
CDR3 DNA: TGTGCCAGCCTGGGGCTAAGGAGCCACGTCTCCGAGCAGTACTTC

D gene: TRBD2
clone size: many
V gene: TRBV9
J gene: TRBJ2-2
CDR3 protein: CASSPVSGSFTGELFF
CDR3 DNA: TGTGCCAGCAGCCCCGTTAGCGGGAGTTTCACCGGGGAGCTGTTTTTT